This T cell receptor beta chain was identified in a study of shared clonotypes between healthy human individuals. The germline V gene encodes CDR1 MNHEY and CDR2 SMNVEV (reference sequence). The CDR3 totals 17 residues. V trimming: 3 bases; J trimming: 5 bases; junction bases outside the gene matches: 9. The assay was immunoSEQ multiplex PCR, and TCRdb's table has in-frame clones only and misses some. Seen here are about 690,000 clones, about 90% observed once, and the top ten hold less than 40%. This sequence joins TRBV27 and TRBJ2-3; 12 bases map to TRBD1. The origin of this receptor is a man younger than 30 in good health. Some clones in this sample may be carry-over from other donors' samples. Sequenced sample: memory CD8+ T cells from PBMCs. Subset: CD45RO+ cells pooled with CCR7-negative TemRA cells. CDR3 coding DNA: TGTGCCAGCAGTTTCCTCACTAGGGACAGGGGGCAAGATACGCAGTATTTT. Protein sequence: CASSFLTRDRGQDTQYF.